The 6 T cell receptor beta chains presented below share a single source sample, sequenced in a study of cytomegalovirus exposure and HLA in healthy donors (dated by TCRdb to the late 2010s). Libraries came from the immunoSEQ multiplex PCR assay. Drawn from immuneACCESS, this table holds only the in-frame rearrangements with V and J called that TCRdb kept. Clones are partly lost; checked studies trace under half to an unresolved V gene and leave the rest unexplained. This sample has about 200,000 clones in its table, and roughly 87% of those were observed once. Approximately 2% of the sample belongs to the ten largest clones. The sample was PBMCs. Receptor source: a woman between 18 and 29 years old in good health and CMV-seropositive.

The V gene is TRBV5-4, the J gene TRBJ2-5; 9 nucleotides match TRBD2. The V and J ends lost 0 bases and 5 bases, in that order; junction bases with no gene match: 8. Germline CDR1 is SGHNT and CDR2 is YYREEE (reference sequence). The CDR3 runs to 16 residues. The CDR3 nucleotides are TGTGCCAGCAGCTTGGCCGGTTCTAGCGGGGTGGAGACCCAGTACTTC. This gives the protein CASSLAGSSGVETQYF.

The chain employs TRBV5-8 and TRBJ2-7; 11 bases line up with TRBD1. The germline CDR1 and CDR2 sequences are SGHTS and YDEGEE. The V segment lost 3 bases and the J segment 5 bases; nucleotides outside the gene matches: 1. The CDR3 extends over 13 amino acids. CDR3 sequence (DNA): TGTGCCAGCAGCTGGGACAGGGGGGACGAGCAGTACTTC. Its translation: CASSWDRGDEQYF.

The rearrangement joins TRBV19 to TRBJ2-7; possibly TRBD1 for D (7 bases). Germline V CDR1 and CDR2: LNHDA, SQIVND (reference sequence). This CDR3 has 14 amino acids. Trimming stripped 8 bases from V and 3 bases from J, with 17 bases between. The CDR3 DNA reads as TGTGCCAGTGCTACTCCGGGGGACAGCTACGAGCAGTACTTC. This translates into CASATPGDSYEQYF.

The chain recombines TRBV30 with TRBJ2-6; D is possibly TRBD1 (6 bases). CDR1 is GTSNPN and CDR2 is SVGIG in the germline V gene (reference sequence). V shed 1 base and J shed 3 bases, with 13 bases lying between them. The CDR3 is 16 residues long. The DNA of the CDR3 is TGTGCCTGGAGTGGCGGACAGCCGGGTGGGGCCAACGTCCTGACTTTC. This translates into CAWSGGQPGGANVLTF. The entire variable domain, with the rest obtained from reference TRBV30 and TRBJ2-6, is as follows: SQTIHQWPATLVQPVGSPLSLECTVEGTSNPNLYWYRQAAGRGLQLLFYSVGIGQISSEVPQNLSASRPQDRQFILSSKKLLLSDSGFYLCAWSGGQPGGANVLTFGAGSRLTVL.

The chain links TRBV9 to TRBJ2-7; perhaps TRBD2 as D (5 bases). This CDR3 has 15 amino acids. Trimming took off 0 bases at V and 4 bases at J, with 14 bases between the two ends. Germline V gene sequence: CDR1 SGDLS, CDR2 YYNGEE. CDR3 region: CASSVDAPSWYEQYF. The DNA for the CDR3 is TGTGCCAGCAGCGTAGATGCTCCTAGCTGGTACGAGCAGTACTTC.

This clone was seen just once. V is TRBV4-1 and J is TRBJ1-4; 10 nucleotides align to TRBD1. The J segment lost 0 bases and the V segment lost 1 base, leaving 2 bases of the junction unmatched. Germline V CDR1 and CDR2: MGHRA, YSYEKL. The CDR3 spans 17 residues. CDR3 coding DNA: TGCGCCAGCAGCCAAGTCGGACAGGGGGCAACTAATGAAAAACTGTTTTTT. Protein: CASSQVGQGATNEKLFF.